The 28 T cell receptor beta chains below were found in one sample sequenced in a study of blood T cell repertoires in COVID-19. Libraries were prepared by immunoSEQ multiplex PCR; TCRdb keeps only in-frame clonotypes and omits some of them. The sample yields about 280,000 clones, about 88% seen once. The specimen was peripheral blood. These receptors were taken from a woman aged 30 to 39 with COVID-19, enrolled during active disease.

This rearrangement joins TRBV24-1 to TRBJ2-1; possible D gene TRBD2, 5 bases. CDR1 KGHDR and CDR2 SFDVKD come from the germline V gene. Between the trimmed V and J ends, which lost 4 bases and 7 bases, there was a span of 16 bases. The CDR3 spans 15 residues. CDR3 loop: CATSEYAGGRNEQFF. CDR3 DNA sequence: TGTGCCACCAGTGAGTATGCGGGCGGCCGGAATGAGCAGTTCTTC.

The V gene is TRBV19, the J gene TRBJ2-5; a weak D match, TRBD2 (6 bases). This CDR3 region has 13 residues. The V end was cut by 10 bases, the J end by 5 bases, with 17 bases between. Germline-derived CDR1 and CDR2 are LNHDA and SQIVND (reference sequence). The CDR3 sequence is CATRDSGGETQYF. The CDR3, as DNA: TGTGCCACCCGGGACTCCGGAGGGGAGACCCAGTACTTC.

In DNA form, the CDR3 reads TGTGCCACCGGGGGGTGGGCCCCGGCCGGGGAGCTGTTTTTT. Its translation is CATGGWAPAGELFF. The chain combines TRBV24-1 with TRBJ2-2; D may be TRBD2 (6 bases). The CDR3 contains 14 residues. Between the trimmed V and J ends, which lost 9 bases and 6 bases, there was a span of 16 bases. Germline V gives CDR1 KGHDR, CDR2 SFDVKD.

This clone was detected only once. The chain combines TRBV7-2 with TRBJ2-3; D remains ambiguous. V lost 5 bases, J lost 2 bases, and 11 bases lay in between. The CDR3 spans 14 residues. CDR1 is SGHTA and CDR2 is FQGNSA in the germline V gene. The CDR3 nucleotides are TGTGCCAGCAGCCTAATGGGCGACACAGATACGCAGTATTTT. It specifies CASSLMGDTDTQYF.

This rearrangement joins TRBV11-2 to TRBJ1-1; 9 bases line up with TRBD1. Trimming cost V 6 bases and J 5 bases; bases outside gene matches: 4. Germline V gives CDR1 SGHAT, CDR2 FQNNGV. The CDR3 consists of 13 residues. The CDR3 reads CASRRQGGTEAFF. The CDR3 DNA reads TGTGCCAGCAGGCGACAGGGGGGGACTGAAGCTTTCTTT.

A few counts support this clone. The chain is built from TRBV11-2 and TRBJ2-7; 12 nucleotides line up with TRBD2. This CDR3 is 14 amino acids long. The ends lost 3 bases at V and 7 bases at J; junction bases unmatched: 4. Germline V CDR1 and CDR2: SGHAT, FQNNGV. CDR3 region: CASSLTSGSREQYF. CDR3 DNA sequence: TGTGCCAGCAGCTTGACTAGCGGGAGTCGGGAGCAGTACTTC.

The V call is TRBV6-5, the J call TRBJ1-4; 7 bases are a match to TRBD1. The germline CDR1 and CDR2 sequences are MNHEY and SVGAGI. This CDR3 region has 14 residues. V was pared by 6 bases and J by 8 bases, with 9 bases of the junction left unmatched. The CDR3 sequence: CASSPTGAGEKLFF. The DNA of the CDR3 is TGTGCCAGCAGCCCCACAGGGGCGGGAGAAAAACTGTTTTTT.

This clone has just one count. This chain links TRBV7-2 with TRBJ1-2; weak D call: TRBD1 (5 bases). This CDR3 comprises 15 residues. Trimming took off 7 bases at V and 1 base at J, with 16 bases between the two ends. Germline lookup yields CDR1 SGHTA and CDR2 FQGNSA. The CDR3 protein is CASTVSQRGNYGYTF. DNA of the CDR3: TGTGCCAGCACGGTCAGTCAAAGGGGTAACTATGGCTACACCTTC. The full variable domain, with the rest looked up from reference TRBV7-2 and TRBJ1-2, is GAGVSQSPSNKVTEKGKDVELRCDPISGHTALYWYRQSLGQGLEFLIYFQGNSAPDKSGLPSDRFSAERTGGSVSTLTIQRTQQEDSAVYLCASTVSQRGNYGYTFGSGTRLTVV.

This sequence joins TRBV2 and TRBJ1-5, with TRBD1 as a possible D gene (6 bases). The germline V gene encodes CDR1 SNHLY and CDR2 FYNNEI. The CDR3 spans 16 residues. The V end was cut by 7 bases, the J end by 2 bases, with 18 bases between. This chain's CDR3 is CASNPNRVGGNQPQHF. The CDR3 DNA sequence: TGTGCCAGCAATCCAAACAGGGTCGGGGGCAATCAGCCCCAGCATTTT.

This rearrangement joins TRBV6-5 to TRBJ2-2, with 7 bases fitting TRBD1. This CDR3 has 12 residues. V lost 10 bases to trimming and J lost 3 bases; unmatched junction nucleotides: 2. Germline CDR1 and CDR2: MNHEY and SVGAGI. CDR3 region: CAIQGDTGELFF. CDR3 coding DNA: TGTGCCATCCAGGGGGACACCGGGGAGCTGTTTTTT.

The rearrangement joins TRBV11-2 to TRBJ2-5; the D is unclear. V lost 0 bases and J lost 3, with 5 bases in between. Germline-derived CDR1 and CDR2 are SGHAT and FQNNGV. The CDR3 consists of 13 residues. The CDR3 bases are TGTGCCAGCAGCTTAGATCAGGAAGAGACCCAGTACTTC. Translation: CASSLDQEETQYF.

The CDR3 is CASSQGLTYEQYF. The CDR3 bases are TGTGCCAGTAGTCAGGGCCTAACCTACGAGCAGTACTTC. This chain uses TRBV19 with TRBJ2-7, with a weak D call TRBD1 (5 bases). This CDR3 spans 13 amino acids. V lost 5 bases and J lost 2, with 10 bases in between. Germline CDR1 and CDR2: LNHDA and SQIVND (reference sequence).

The chain joins TRBV28 to TRBJ1-1; D is ambiguous. V lost 7 bases and J lost 2, with 5 bases in between. The germline gives CDR1 MDHEN, CDR2 SYDVKM. The CDR3 is 11 amino acids. The CDR3 region has the DNA TGTGCCAGCACCTTCAACACTGAAGCTTTCTTT. This codes for CASTFNTEAFF.

J is TRBJ2-5 and V is TRBV5-1, with 11 bases that match TRBD2. Germline CDR1 SGHRS, CDR2 YFSETQ. CDR3 size: 14 residues. Trimming at V came to 0 bases and at J to 7 bases, leaving 2 bases not matched to a gene. CDR3 amino acids: CASSLAGTSGTQYF. CDR3 DNA: TGCGCCAGCAGCTTGGCCGGGACTAGCGGGACCCAGTACTTC. Full variable domain (outside the CDR3, taken from reference TRBV5-1 and TRBJ2-5): KAGVTQTPRYLIKTRGQQVTLSCSPISGHRSVSWYQQTPGQGLQFLFEYFSETQRNKGNFPGRFSGRQFSNSRSEMNVSTLELGDSALYLCASSLAGTSGTQYFGPGTRLLVL.

This chain links TRBV18 with TRBJ2-7; the match to TRBD1 covers 7 bases. The germline V gene has CDR1 KGHSH and CDR2 LQKENI. Trimming at V came to 1 base and at J to 5 bases, leaving 5 bases not matched to a gene. The CDR3 runs 14 residues. The CDR3 region is CASSPQGARDEQYF. DNA of the CDR3: TGTGCCAGCTCACCACAGGGGGCGCGTGACGAGCAGTACTTC.

The rearrangement links TRBV11-2 to TRBJ1-2, with D possibly matching TRBD1 (5 bases). V shed 0 bases and J shed 7 bases, with 15 bases lying between them. Germline assignment: CDR1 SGHAT and CDR2 FQNNGV. CDR3 length equals 15 residues. CDR3 in DNA: TGTGCCAGCAGCTTAGATTTAGGGGCCCCTGGTGGCTACACCTTC. This sequence encodes CASSLDLGAPGGYTF.

This CDR3 reads CASSLSGTSGGLTDTQYF. DNA for the CDR3: TGTGCCAGCAGTTTATCGGGGACTAGCGGGGGTCTCACAGATACGCAGTATTTT. The chain recombines TRBV27 with TRBJ2-3; 14 bases agree with TRBD2. CDR1 is MNHEY and CDR2 is SMNVEV in the germline V gene (reference sequence). The V segment lost 0 bases and the J segment 2 bases; nucleotides outside the gene matches: 4. This CDR3 is 18 amino acids long.

The rearrangement uses TRBV4-1 and TRBJ1-1; D not certain. V lost 1 base to trimming and J lost 3 bases, with 3 bases between them. Germline CDR1 and CDR2: MGHRA and YSYEKL. The CDR3 is 12 amino acids. The CDR3: CASSQGDTEAFF. The DNA for the CDR3 is TGCGCCAGCAGCCAAGGCGACACTGAAGCTTTCTTT.

The J gene is TRBJ2-3, the V gene TRBV14, with D unresolved. The germline CDR1 and CDR2 sequences are SGHDN and FVKESK. With 0 bases removed from V and 1 base from J, the gap between germline ends came to 5 bases. The CDR3 runs 14 residues. The CDR3 loop reads CASSQDSGTDTQYF. CDR3 DNA: TGTGCCAGCAGCCAAGATTCCGGCACAGATACGCAGTATTTT.

The V and J genes are TRBV7-9 and TRBJ2-2; D is uncertain. The CDR3 has 16 amino acids. CDR1 SEHNR and CDR2 FQNEAQ come from the germline V gene (reference sequence). V shed 5 bases and J shed 5 bases, with 18 bases lying between them. The chain's CDR3 is CASSRASIADTGELFF. The CDR3 DNA reads as TGTGCCAGCAGCCGCGCTTCAATAGCTGATACCGGGGAGCTGTTTTTT.

The chain recombines TRBV7-9 with TRBJ1-2; possible D gene TRBD1, 5 bases. Germline values: CDR1 SEHNR, CDR2 FQNEAQ (reference sequence). This CDR3 contains 16 residues. Trimming stripped 8 bases from V and 4 bases from J, with 23 bases between. The CDR3 loop reads CASEGDAVVGGYGYTF. CDR3 nucleotide sequence: TGTGCCAGCGAAGGGGATGCCGTGGTGGGTGGCTATGGCTACACCTTC. Full variable domain (outside the CDR3, taken from reference TRBV7-9 and TRBJ1-2): DTGVSQNPRHKITKRGQNVTFRCDPISEHNRLYWYRQTLGQGPEFLTYFQNEAQLEKSRLLSDRFSAERPKGSFSTLEIQRTEQGDSAMYLCASEGDAVVGGYGYTFGSGTRLTVV.

CDR3 sequence: CASSRQVGRNQPQHF. In DNA, the CDR3 is TGTGCCAGCAGTCGACAGGTGGGTCGGAATCAGCCCCAGCATTTT. This rearrangement joins TRBV7-8 to TRBJ1-5; a possible D gene is TRBD1 (6 bases). The germline V and J ends were trimmed by 6 bases and 4 bases, with 16 bases remaining between them. Germline V gives CDR1 SGHVS, CDR2 FQNEAQ. CDR3 length: 15 amino acids.

This chain joins TRBV11-2 and TRBJ2-3, with D maybe TRBD1 (5 bases). V was shortened by 3 bases and J by 4 bases, with 14 bases between the two germline ends. This CDR3 is 15 amino acids long. The V gene's germline CDR1 is SGHAT and CDR2 FQNNGV. The CDR3 bases are TGTGCCAGCAGCTTCTCGACAGAAGTGGCAGATACGCAGTATTTT. Amino acids: CASSFSTEVADTQYF.

This clone has only a few counts. The J gene is TRBJ2-7, the V gene TRBV12-3 or TRBV12-4, with D possibly TRBD2 on 6 matching bases. CDR3 length equals 13 residues. Trimming removed 6 bases at V and 5 bases at J, with 14 bases between. The CDR3 region has the DNA TGTGCCAGCAGACTGGACTATACGCACGAGCAGTACTTC. It yields the protein CASRLDYTHEQYF.

The chain has TRBV7-9 and TRBJ2-3, with TRBD2 matching 14 bases. The CDR3 spans 18 residues. V gave up 1 base and J gave up 2 bases; unmatched junction bases: 5. CDR1 and CDR2 (germline): SEHNR, FQNEAQ (reference sequence). The CDR3 loop is CASSLVMGLAGVTDTQYF. The DNA of the CDR3 is TGTGCCAGCAGCTTAGTAATGGGACTAGCGGGAGTCACAGATACGCAGTATTTT.

This chain uses TRBV24-1 with TRBJ2-5; no clear D gene. CDR1 and CDR2 (germline): KGHDR, SFDVKD. The V end lost 3 bases, the J end lost 0 bases, and 13 bases lay between the germline ends. This CDR3 region has 16 residues. This chain's CDR3 is CATSDPTGKYQETQYF. CDR3 in DNA: TGTGCCACCAGTGATCCGACTGGAAAGTACCAAGAGACCCAGTACTTC.

The CDR3 DNA follows: TGTGCCACCAGTGACTCCACCGGGACTAGAATCCACGAGCACTATGGCTACACCTTC. Encoded protein: CATSDSTGTRIHEHYGYTF. The genes are TRBV24-1 and TRBJ1-2, with D possibly TRBD1 on 5 matching bases. This CDR3 contains 19 residues. V was shortened by 4 bases and J by 3 bases, with 26 bases between the two germline ends. Germline V lookup: CDR1 KGHDR, CDR2 SFDVKD.

The chain combines TRBV13 with TRBJ1-2; TRBD1 matches at 7 bases. This CDR3 contains 18 residues. V shed 5 bases, J shed 6 bases, and the junction held 21 bases outside the gene matches. Germline-derived CDR1 and CDR2 are PRHDT and FYEKMQ (reference sequence). CDR3 sequence: CASSPQVNRDSYLDGYTF. CDR3 sequence (DNA): TGTGCCAGCAGCCCTCAGGTTAACCGGGACAGCTACCTTGATGGCTACACCTTC.